A single sample gave rise to the 14 T cell receptor beta chains below, sequenced in a study of T-cell reconstitution after alpha-beta-depleted transplantation in children. A library of TCRbeta sequences, prepared with unique molecular identifiers, was generated. A single record per CDR3 protein comes from TCRdb applying MiXCR to the PCR reads. This sample has approximately 220,000 distinct CDR3 sequences, with approximately 19% found just once. Here the sequenced sample was PBMCs, mostly from graft donor cells, taken 360 days after TCRalphabeta/CD19-depleted stem cell transplant. Every receptor here comes from a male patient between 2 and 10 years old who had a stem cell transplant for acute lymphoblastic leukemia, so the T cells may come from the graft donor.

This clonotype was observed a few times. The chain carries TRBV10-3 and TRBJ2-7; possible D gene TRBD1, 5 bases. The CDR3 is 15 residues long. The V gene lost 2 bases and the J gene lost 0 bases, with 11 bases spanning the gap. Germline values: CDR1 ENHRY, CDR2 SYGVKD. In nucleotides, the CDR3 is TGTGCCATCAGTGAGGGGGCAGTAAGCTCCTACGAGCAGTACTTC. This encodes CAISEGAVSSYEQYF.

This chain uses TRBV20-1 with TRBJ2-7; D not certain. The CDR3 has 12 residues. Germline values: CDR1 DFQATT, CDR2 SNEGSKA (reference sequence). The V and J ends lost 2 bases and 5 bases respectively, with 10 bases between them. CDR3 protein: CSARPRRHEQYF. CDR3 DNA sequence: TGCAGTGCTAGACCCCGTCGGCACGAGCAGTACTTC.

This clonotype was counted ten times or more. This sequence joins TRBV3-1 and TRBJ2-7; D is uncertain. Germline CDR1 and CDR2: LGHDT and YNNKEL (reference sequence). Trimming took off 4 bases at V and 2 bases at J, with 6 bases between the two ends. CDR3 size: 12 residues. The CDR3 sequence: CASSRQAYEQYF. For the CDR3, the DNA is TGTGCCAGCAGCCGACAAGCCTACGAGCAGTACTTC.

V gene TRBV12-3 or TRBV12-4 combines with J gene TRBJ2-2; TRBD1 aligns across 12 bases. The ends lost 4 bases at V and 8 bases at J; junction bases unmatched: 5. The CDR3 contains 15 residues. CDR3 amino acids: CASSSGQGAAGELFF. DNA for the CDR3: TGTGCCAGCAGTTCGGGACAGGGGGCAGCAGGGGAGCTGTTTTTT.

This clonotype was found many times. The chain recombines TRBV6-1 with TRBJ2-7; D uncertain. The length of the CDR3 is 15 residues. The V end was cut by 1 base, the J end by 2 bases, with 12 bases between. Germline CDR1 is MNHNS and CDR2 is SASEGT. The CDR3 nucleotides are TGTGCCAGCAGTGAAGGGCCCACGGGCGCCTACGAGCAGTACTTC. The encoded protein is CASSEGPTGAYEQYF.

This clonotype was detected only a few times. V is TRBV6-2 or TRBV6-3 and J is TRBJ2-5, with TRBD1 as a possible D gene (6 bases). The V end was cut by 1 base, the J end by 2 bases, with 14 bases between. Germline CDR1 reads MNHEY; CDR2 reads SVGEGT. The CDR3 totals 16 residues. In DNA form, the CDR3 reads TGTGCCAGCAGTTACTGGGGCAGGGACAAACAAGAGACCCAGTACTTC. The encoded protein is CASSYWGRDKQETQYF.

This clonotype showed up many times. The chain combines TRBV7-8 with TRBJ2-1; TRBD1 is a possible D gene (5 bases). Germline V CDR1 and CDR2: SGHVS, FQNEAQ. The CDR3 consists of 14 residues. Trimming removed 1 base at V and 7 bases at J, with 11 bases between. The CDR3 DNA reads as TGTGCCAGCAGCTTAGGTACAGGAGAGAATGAGCAGTTCTTC. Amino acid sequence: CASSLGTGENEQFF.

The chain combines TRBV13 with TRBJ2-1, with a weak D call TRBD1 (6 bases). V dropped 4 bases and J dropped 0 bases, with 10 bases sitting between them. The germline gives CDR1 PRHDT, CDR2 FYEKMQ (reference sequence). The CDR3 consists of 15 residues. The CDR3 bases are TGTGCCAGCAGCTCGGACAGCAGCTCCTACAATGAGCAGTTCTTC. The encoded protein is CASSSDSSSYNEQFF.

The V call is TRBV5-1, the J call TRBJ2-3, with TRBD1 matching over 9 bases. Looked up from germline, CDR1 is SGHRS and CDR2 is YFSETQ. The CDR3 has 15 residues. With V trimmed by 5 bases and J by 3 bases, 7 bases remained unmatched. The CDR3 sequence: CASRSPGQGTDTQYF. CDR3 coding DNA: TGCGCCAGCAGGTCCCCGGGACAGGGTACAGATACGCAGTATTTT.

This clonotype occurred many times. The rearrangement uses TRBV5-1 and TRBJ2-7; 8 bases align to TRBD1. Per the germline V gene, CDR1 is SGHRS and CDR2 is YFSETQ. This CDR3 comprises 14 residues. V shed 4 bases and J 7 bases; nucleotides not matched to a gene: 10. This chain's CDR3 is CASSPTGVLEEQYF. As DNA, the CDR3 is TGCGCCAGCAGCCCGACAGGGGTTCTTGAGGAGCAGTACTTC.

The chain employs TRBV28 and TRBJ2-7, with TRBD1 as a possible D gene (6 bases). Germline V gene data show CDR1 as MDHEN and CDR2 as SYDVKM. The V end was cut by 6 bases, the J end by 0 bases, with 12 bases between. The CDR3 is made up of 14 amino acids. The CDR3 is CASRVGRGSYEQYF. CDR3 coding DNA: TGTGCCAGCAGGGTCGGCAGGGGCTCCTACGAGCAGTACTTC.

In DNA form, the CDR3 reads TGTGCCAGCAGCTGGATTGACAGCTATGGCTACACCTTC. Translation gives CASSWIDSYGYTF. The chain combines TRBV7-2 with TRBJ1-2; D perhaps matches TRBD1 (5 bases). The V end was cut by 4 bases, the J end by 4 bases, with 10 bases between. CDR1 and CDR2 (germline): SGHTA, FQGNSA. The length of the CDR3 is 13 residues.

The table lists this clonotype with a few counts. This rearrangement joins TRBV7-8 to TRBJ2-2; 9 bases agree with TRBD2. The CDR3 covers 15 residues. CDR1 and CDR2 (germline): SGHVS, FQNEAQ. The junction had 4 bases not matched to a gene; V was cut back by 4 bases and J by 4 bases. The CDR3 DNA reads TGTGCCAGCAGCTATAGCGGGAGCGTCACCGGGGAGCTGTTTTTT. As protein: CASSYSGSVTGELFF.

This clonotype was counted between two and nine times. The rearrangement links TRBV7-7 to TRBJ2-1, with 14 bases matching TRBD2. The ends lost 5 bases at V and 5 bases at J; junction bases unmatched: 8. There are 17 residues in the CDR3. CDR1 SSHAT and CDR2 FNYEAQ come from the germline V gene (reference sequence). CDR3 nucleotides: TGTGCCAGCAGCCCGGGACTAGCGGGGGCTGGAGACAATGAGCAGTTCTTC. As protein: CASSPGLAGAGDNEQFF.